Below, 7 T cell receptor beta chains from the same sample are listed, as sequenced in a study of T cells in localized non-small cell lung cancer. Measured with immunoSEQ multiplex PCR; TCRdb has only the in-frame clones, and not every one. Of 100,000 to 150,000 clones in the sample, roughly 90% are singletons; the top ten hold approximately 1.7%. Sequencing used peripheral blood, obtained before any cancer treatment. The receptors originated from a female donor older than 55 with stage I lung adenocarcinoma.

The rearrangement joins TRBV11-2 to TRBJ2-1; 10 bases map to TRBD1. The V gene's germline CDR1 is SGHAT and CDR2 FQNNGV. This CDR3 spans 15 amino acids. V lost 5 bases, J lost 4 bases, and 5 bases stayed unmatched. Written as DNA, the CDR3 is TGTGCCAGCAGCCTAGGGGACAGGGGTTACAATGAGCAGTTCTTC. This sequence encodes CASSLGDRGYNEQFF.

The CDR3 is CASSESPSGPLGNEQFF. Written as DNA, the CDR3 is TGCGCCAGCAGTGAGTCTCCAAGCGGGCCCCTGGGCAATGAGCAGTTCTTC. This chain connects TRBV10-1 to TRBJ2-1, with D possibly being TRBD2 (6 bases). The CDR3 sequence is 17 residues long. V was trimmed by 0 bases and J by 6 bases, leaving 18 bases between them. CDR1 and CDR2 from the germline V gene are WNHNN and SYGVQD (reference sequence).

This clone was observed a single time. J is TRBJ2-7 and V is TRBV7-9; D possibly uses TRBD1 or TRBD2 (5 bases each). Germline CDR1 and CDR2: SEHNR and FQNEAQ (reference sequence). The V end lost 3 bases, the J end lost 5 bases, and 11 bases lay between the germline ends. This CDR3 has 13 residues. Here the CDR3 DNA reads TGTGCCAGCAGCTTGCCAGGGACCCACGAGCAGTACTTC. This translates into CASSLPGTHEQYF.

The chain couples TRBV29-1 to TRBJ1-1; possible D gene TRBD1, 5 bases. Between the trimmed V and J ends, which lost 6 bases and 2 bases, there was a span of 16 bases. This CDR3 spans 14 amino acids. The germline gives CDR1 SQVTM, CDR2 ANQGSEA. In DNA form, the CDR3 reads TGCAGCGTCCAACAAGGACACTTAAACACTGAAGCTTTCTTT. Its translation: CSVQQGHLNTEAFF.

The chain couples TRBV7-3 to TRBJ2-2; 12 nucleotides match TRBD2. Per germline, CDR1 SGHTA and CDR2 FQGTGA. The CDR3 sequence is 16 residues long. J lost 6 bases, V lost 3 bases, and 5 bases had no gene match. This CDR3 reads CASSLEPSGRAGELFF. The CDR3 DNA is TGTGCCAGCAGCTTGGAACCTAGCGGGAGGGCCGGGGAGCTGTTTTTT. Based on the CDR3 plus reference TRBV7-3 and TRBJ2-2, the full variable domain is GAGVSQTPSNKVTEKGKYVELRCDPISGHTALYWYRQSLGQGPEFLIYFQGTGAADDSGLPNDRFFAVRPEGSVSTLKIQRTERGDSAVYLCASSLEPSGRAGELFFGEGSRLTVL.

V gene TRBV2 combines with J gene TRBJ1-3; no clear D. Germline-derived CDR1 and CDR2 are SNHLY and FYNNEI. V lost 5 bases, J lost 1 base, and 12 bases lay in between. The CDR3 extends over 15 amino acids. As DNA, the CDR3 is TGTGCCAGCAGTTCCCTCGGTAGGTCTGGAAACACCATATATTTT. Residues: CASSSLGRSGNTIYF.

The genes are TRBV11-3 and TRBJ2-1; the match to TRBD1 covers 7 bases. CDR1 and CDR2 from the germline V gene are SGHNT and YENEEA. This CDR3 has 15 amino acids. V shed 5 bases, J shed 7 bases, and the junction held 11 bases outside the gene matches. The CDR3 loop reads CASSPGQSPLNEQFF. In DNA, the CDR3 is TGTGCCAGCAGCCCGGGACAGTCACCTCTGAATGAGCAGTTCTTC.